The 15 T cell receptor beta chains given below trace back to one sample, sequenced in a study of blood T cell repertoires in COVID-19. Libraries were prepared by immunoSEQ multiplex PCR; TCRdb keeps only in-frame clonotypes and omits some of them. There are about 250,000 clones in the sample; 85% to 90% occur only once, and about 1.6% lies in the top ten. Sequencing was performed on PBMCs or T cells enriched from blood (not recorded which). These receptors were collected from a man between 35 and 55 years old who had recovered from COVID-19.

The chain links TRBV7-2 to TRBJ1-2, with TRBD1 matching 7 bases. The germline V gene encodes CDR1 SGHTA and CDR2 FQGNSA. Trimming took 5 bases from V and 4 from J; bases not matched to a gene: 4. The CDR3 loop spans 13 amino acids. Here the CDR3 reads CASSVQGFYGYTF. The CDR3 bases are TGTGCCAGCAGCGTACAGGGGTTCTATGGCTACACCTTC.

This clone was seen just once. This chain connects TRBV10-3 to TRBJ1-5; 8 positions agree with TRBD1. Germline V gives CDR1 ENHRY, CDR2 SYGVKD. V trimming: 4 bases; J trimming: 5 bases; junction bases outside the gene matches: 4. There are 14 residues in the CDR3. The CDR3 DNA reads as TGTGCCATCAGTGGGGGACAGGTCCATCAGCCCCAGCATTTT. Protein: CAISGGQVHQPQHF.

The J gene is TRBJ1-2, the V gene TRBV15; TRBD1 matches at 7 bases. The CDR3 runs to 15 residues. J gave up 7 bases and V 5 bases, and 13 bases lay outside the gene matches. Per the germline V gene, CDR1 is LNHNV and CDR2 is YYDKDF (reference sequence). CDR3 bases: TGTGCCACCAGCCAGGACAGGAGATACCTATCTGGCTACACCTTC. Its protein product is CATSQDRRYLSGYTF. The entire variable domain, with the rest obtained from reference TRBV15 and TRBJ1-2, is as follows: DAMVIQNPRYQVTQFGKPVTLSCSQTLNHNVMYWYQQKSSQAPKLLFHYYDKDFNNEADTPDNFQSRRPNTSFCFLDIRSPGLGDTAMYLCATSQDRRYLSGYTFGSGTRLTVV.

The rearrangement joins TRBV28 to TRBJ1-1; the D gene is possibly TRBD1 (6 bases). The V end was cut by 6 bases, the J end by 2 bases, with 19 bases between. Germline V lookup: CDR1 MDHEN, CDR2 SYDVKM. This CDR3 is built from 16 residues. The CDR3 coding sequence is TGTGCCAGCAGCCAAATCCAGGGGTTGGGAAACACTGAAGCTTTCTTT. Amino acids: CASSQIQGLGNTEAFF.

This clone was picked up one time. V usage is TRBV5-1 and J usage is TRBJ1-3, with D tentatively TRBD1 (6 bases). This CDR3 spans 13 amino acids. Looked up from germline, CDR1 is SGHRS and CDR2 is YFSETQ. V lost 3 bases and J 4 bases, leaving 8 bases between the germline ends. In DNA form, the CDR3 reads TGCGCCAGCAGCTGGGGGCCCGGAAACACCATATATTTT. It specifies CASSWGPGNTIYF.

V gene TRBV18 combines with J gene TRBJ2-3, with 8 bases matching TRBD2. Germline-derived CDR1 and CDR2 are KGHSH and LQKENI. This CDR3 has 15 residues. V shed 2 bases, J shed 1 base, and the junction held 2 bases outside the gene matches. CDR3 nucleotide sequence: TGTGCCAGCTCACCAGGGACTAGACGCACAGATACGCAGTATTTT. Translating gives CASSPGTRRTDTQYF.

The chain carries TRBV11-2 and TRBJ1-3; 10 bases align to TRBD1. Losses at the gene ends were 5 bases for V and 6 bases for J; bases not matched to a gene: 7. The V gene's germline CDR1 is SGHAT and CDR2 FQNNGV. CDR3 length equals 15 residues. The CDR3 bases are TGTGCCAGCAGCCAAGACAGGGGGCAATTAAACACCATATATTTT. Translating gives CASSQDRGQLNTIYF.

The CDR3 DNA reads TGTGCCAGCTCACCATGGGGACTAGCGGGGAACCCGGGCGAGCAGTACTTC. Residues: CASSPWGLAGNPGEQYF. The chain has TRBV18 and TRBJ2-7; 13 bases are shared with TRBD2. CDR1 is KGHSH and CDR2 is LQKENI in the germline V gene. Germline trimming cut 2 bases from V and 6 bases from J; bases unmatched to any gene: 10. This CDR3 comprises 17 residues.

The chain carries TRBV28 and TRBJ1-2; 9 positions match TRBD1. J lost 8 bases, V lost 4 bases, and 14 bases had no gene match. The CDR3 totals 16 residues. The germline V gene has CDR1 MDHEN and CDR2 SYDVKM. The CDR3 nucleotides read TGTGCCAGCAGTTCAGGACAGGGGCCTCAAACTCGGGGCTACACCTTC. Translation gives CASSSGQGPQTRGYTF.

The V and J genes are TRBV6-5 and TRBJ2-2; 7 bases agree with TRBD1. V gave up 6 bases and J gave up 5 bases; unmatched junction bases: 3. The CDR3 runs 13 residues. Germline CDR1 and CDR2: MNHEY and SVGAGI. Written as DNA, the CDR3 is TGTGCCAGCAGACAACAGGGGACCGGGGAGCTGTTTTTT. Translation gives CASRQQGTGELFF.

The rearrangement joins TRBV30 to TRBJ1-6; no definite D call. This CDR3 has 14 residues. Trimming stripped 4 bases from V and 8 bases from J, with 15 bases between. Germline CDR1 reads GTSNPN; CDR2 reads SVGIG (reference sequence). The DNA of the CDR3 is TGTGCCTGGAATCAGAGGCTCGGATATTCACCCCTCCACTTT. Amino acid sequence: CAWNQRLGYSPLHF. The full variable domain, in which reference TRBV30 and TRBJ1-6 provide the parts outside the CDR3, is SQTIHQWPATLVQPVGSPLSLECTVEGTSNPNLYWYRQAAGRGLQLLFYSVGIGQISSEVPQNLSASRPQDRQFILSSKKLLLSDSGFYLCAWNQRLGYSPLHFGNGTRLTVT.

V is TRBV2 and J is TRBJ1-2; D is uncertain. The CDR3 runs to 11 residues. V gave up 4 bases and J gave up 7 bases, with 7 bases separating them. The germline V gene encodes CDR1 SNHLY and CDR2 FYNNEI. The CDR3 here is CASSGRVGYTF. CDR3 DNA: TGTGCCAGCAGTGGGAGGGTTGGCTACACCTTC.

The chain has TRBV7-9 and TRBJ2-5, with D tentatively TRBD2 (5 bases). V lost 5 bases and J lost 0, with 16 bases in between. The CDR3 has 16 amino acids. Germline CDR1 and CDR2: SEHNR and FQNEAQ (reference sequence). The CDR3 DNA sequence: TGTGCCAGCAGCCCCCTCGGACTGACGTACCAAGAGACCCAGTACTTC. Encoded protein: CASSPLGLTYQETQYF. Complete variable domain (other parts from reference TRBV7-9 and TRBJ2-5): DTGVSQNPRHKITKRGQNVTFRCDPISEHNRLYWYRQTLGQGPEFLTYFQNEAQLEKSRLLSDRFSAERPKGSFSTLEIQRTEQGDSAMYLCASSPLGLTYQETQYFGPGTRLLVL.

This clone was detected only a few times. The chain couples TRBV7-2 to TRBJ1-4, with 9 bases matching TRBD1. The junction had 12 bases not matched to a gene; V was cut back by 5 bases and J by 8 bases. CDR1 SGHTA and CDR2 FQGNSA come from the germline V gene. The CDR3 has 16 residues. In DNA form, the CDR3 reads TGTGCCAGCAGCCCCAGTCACGGGACAGGGCACGAAAAACTGTTTTTT. Protein: CASSPSHGTGHEKLFF.

This clone was detected only once. This chain joins TRBV5-4 and TRBJ1-3; D remains unclear. The ends were cut back, 0 bases at V and 4 bases at J, with 5 bases in the middle. The CDR3 contains 13 residues. CDR1 is SGHNT and CDR2 is YYREEE in the germline V gene (reference sequence). The CDR3 here is CASSLGHGNTIYF. The CDR3 bases are TGTGCCAGCAGCTTGGGACACGGAAACACCATATATTTT. The full variable domain, in which reference TRBV5-4 and TRBJ1-3 provide the parts outside the CDR3, is ETGVTQSPTHLIKTRGQQVTLRCSSQSGHNTVSWYQQALGQGPQFIFQYYREEENGRGNFPPRFSGLQFPNYSSELNVNALELDDSALYLCASSLGHGNTIYFGEGSWLTVV.